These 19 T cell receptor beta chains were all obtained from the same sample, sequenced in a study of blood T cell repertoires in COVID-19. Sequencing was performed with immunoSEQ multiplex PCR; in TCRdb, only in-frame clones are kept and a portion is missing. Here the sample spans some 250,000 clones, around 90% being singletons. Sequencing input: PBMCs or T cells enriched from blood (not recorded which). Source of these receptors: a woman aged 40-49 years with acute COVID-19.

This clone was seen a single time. The CDR3 sequence is CASSPSGGPYNEQFF. The CDR3 nucleotides read TGTGCCAGCAGCCCCAGCGGGGGGCCTTACAATGAGCAGTTCTTC. The V gene is TRBV7-3, the J gene TRBJ2-1; 9 nucleotides agree with TRBD2. Germline-derived CDR1 and CDR2 are SGHTA and FQGTGA. With V trimmed by 5 bases and J by 4 bases, 6 bases remained unmatched. The CDR3 covers 15 residues.

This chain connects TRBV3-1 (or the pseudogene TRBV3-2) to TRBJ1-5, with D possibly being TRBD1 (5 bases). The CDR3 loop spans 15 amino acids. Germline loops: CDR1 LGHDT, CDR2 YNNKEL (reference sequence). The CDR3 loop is CEPSTEPGGNQPQHF. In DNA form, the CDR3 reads TGTGAACCCTCGACAGAGCCTGGGGGCAATCAGCCCCAGCATTTT.

CDR3 amino acids: CASSLTMGGTQYF. The CDR3 DNA follows: TGTGCCAGCAGCTTAACGATGGGGGGGACCCAGTACTTC. The chain recombines TRBV7-3 with TRBJ2-5, with D possibly matching TRBD2 (6 bases). The V gene lost 0 bases and the J gene lost 7 bases, with 9 bases spanning the gap. The CDR3 length is 13 residues. From germline, CDR1 is SGHTA and CDR2 FQGTGA. Using reference TRBV7-3 and TRBJ2-5 for the parts outside the CDR3, the full variable domain is GAGVSQTPSNKVTEKGKYVELRCDPISGHTALYWYRQSLGQGPEFLIYFQGTGAADDSGLPNDRFFAVRPEGSVSTLKIQRTERGDSAVYLCASSLTMGGTQYFGPGTRLLVL.

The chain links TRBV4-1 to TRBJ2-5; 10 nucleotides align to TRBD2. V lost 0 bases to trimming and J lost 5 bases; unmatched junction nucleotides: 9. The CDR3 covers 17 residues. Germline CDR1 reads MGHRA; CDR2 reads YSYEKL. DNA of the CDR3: TGCGCCAGCAGCCAAGATCAAGCAACTAGCGGGGCCGAGACCCAGTACTTC. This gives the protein CASSQDQATSGAETQYF.

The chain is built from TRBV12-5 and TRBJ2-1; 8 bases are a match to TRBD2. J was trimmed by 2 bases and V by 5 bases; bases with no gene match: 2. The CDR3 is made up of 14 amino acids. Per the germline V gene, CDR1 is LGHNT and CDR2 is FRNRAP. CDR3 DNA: TGTGCTAGTGGTAAAGCGGGGGCCTACAATGAGCAGTTCTTC. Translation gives CASGKAGAYNEQFF.

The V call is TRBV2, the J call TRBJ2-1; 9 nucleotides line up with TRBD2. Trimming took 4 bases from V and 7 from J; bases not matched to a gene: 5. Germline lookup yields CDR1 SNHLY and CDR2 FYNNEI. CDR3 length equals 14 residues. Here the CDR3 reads CASSARGGGNEQFF. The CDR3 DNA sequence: TGTGCCAGCAGTGCCCGCGGGGGGGGGAATGAGCAGTTCTTC.

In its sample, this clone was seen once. Here the CDR3 reads CASSRLAGGEGDIQYF. CDR3 sequence (DNA): TGTGCCAGCAGTCGACTAGCGGGGGGCGAGGGAGACATTCAGTACTTC. V is TRBV6-6 and J is TRBJ2-4, with 13 bases matching TRBD2. This CDR3 has 16 residues. CDR1 and CDR2 from the germline V gene are MNHNY and SVGAGI (reference sequence). Trimming at V came to 5 bases and at J to 8 bases, leaving 9 bases not matched to a gene.

Here the CDR3 reads CAGRRLAGGPDTQYF. The DNA of the CDR3 is TGTGCCGGTCGACGACTAGCGGGAGGGCCAGATACGCAGTATTTT. The rearrangement joins TRBV6-5 to TRBJ2-3; 14 bases match TRBD2. Germline CDR1 reads MNHEY; CDR2 reads SVGAGI. The J segment lost 4 bases and the V segment lost 11 bases, leaving 8 bases of the junction unmatched. The CDR3 totals 15 residues.

CDR3 bases: TGTGCCATCAGTGCCTTTAATTCACCCCTCCACTTT. This encodes CAISAFNSPLHF. V and J are TRBV10-3 and TRBJ1-6; D gene ambiguous. Trimming stripped 4 bases from V and 6 bases from J, with 4 bases between. Germline V CDR1 and CDR2: ENHRY, SYGVKD. The CDR3 totals 12 residues.

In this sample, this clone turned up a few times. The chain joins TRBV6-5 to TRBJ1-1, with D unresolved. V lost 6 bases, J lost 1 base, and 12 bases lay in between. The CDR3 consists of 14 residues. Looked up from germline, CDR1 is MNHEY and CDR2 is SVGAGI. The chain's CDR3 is CASRQSAGNTEAFF. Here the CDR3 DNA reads TGTGCCAGCAGACAGTCAGCGGGGAACACTGAAGCTTTCTTT.

The CDR3, as DNA: TGTGCCAGCAGCAGAGGACAGGGGAGGGCAGATACGCAGTATTTT. Its translation: CASSRGQGRADTQYF. The chain links TRBV27 to TRBJ2-3; 9 bases match TRBD1. This CDR3 is 15 amino acids long. The V and J ends lost 6 bases and 4 bases, in that order; junction bases with no gene match: 8. Germline CDR1 reads MNHEY; CDR2 reads SMNVEV (reference sequence).

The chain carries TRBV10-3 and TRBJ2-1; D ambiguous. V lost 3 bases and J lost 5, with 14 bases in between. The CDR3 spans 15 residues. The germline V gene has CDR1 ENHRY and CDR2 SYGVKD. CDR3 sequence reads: CAISDPAAKNNEQFF. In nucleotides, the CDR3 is TGTGCCATCAGTGATCCCGCGGCCAAGAACAATGAGCAGTTCTTC.

The CDR3: CASSFSTGELFF. CDR3 in DNA: TGTGCCAGCAGTTTCTCCACCGGGGAGCTGTTTTTT. This chain uses TRBV27 with TRBJ2-2, with D unresolved. The CDR3 runs to 12 residues. The germline gives CDR1 MNHEY, CDR2 SMNVEV (reference sequence). V lost 3 bases and J lost 4, with 3 bases in between.

Here the CDR3 DNA reads TGTGCCAGCAGCTCGGGGGGACTAGCGGGAGGCAGCGAGCAGTACTTC. Translation: CASSSGGLAGGSEQYF. The V gene is TRBV7-2, the J gene TRBJ2-7; 15 bases match TRBD2. The CDR3 sequence is 16 residues long. Germline V gives CDR1 SGHTA, CDR2 FQGNSA. Germline trimming cut 4 bases from V and 6 bases from J; bases unmatched to any gene: 7.

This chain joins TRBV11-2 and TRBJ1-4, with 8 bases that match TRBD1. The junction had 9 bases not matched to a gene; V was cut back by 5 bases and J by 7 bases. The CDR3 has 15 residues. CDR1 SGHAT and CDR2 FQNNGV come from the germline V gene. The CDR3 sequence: CASSPRQGRGEKLFF. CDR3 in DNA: TGTGCCAGCAGCCCCAGACAGGGGAGGGGTGAAAAACTGTTTTTT. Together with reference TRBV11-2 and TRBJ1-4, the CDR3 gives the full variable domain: EAGVAQSPRYKIIEKRQSVAFWCNPISGHATLYWYQQILGQGPKLLIQFQNNGVVDDSQLPKDRFSAERLKGVDSTLKIQPAKLEDSAVYLCASSPRQGRGEKLFFGSGTQLSVL.

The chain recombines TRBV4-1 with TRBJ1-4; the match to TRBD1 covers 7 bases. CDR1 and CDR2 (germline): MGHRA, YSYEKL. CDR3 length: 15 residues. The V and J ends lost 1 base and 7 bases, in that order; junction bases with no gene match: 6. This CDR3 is CASSQGAGGGEKLFF. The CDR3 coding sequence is TGCGCCAGCAGCCAAGGGGCAGGGGGTGGTGAAAAACTGTTTTTT.

The CDR3 protein is CASSRTAQQFF. CDR3 coding DNA: TGTGCCAGCAGCCGGACAGCGCAGCAGTTCTTC. This rearrangement joins TRBV12-3 or TRBV12-4 to TRBJ2-1, with a weak D call TRBD1 (6 bases). This CDR3 is built from 11 residues. Between the trimmed V and J ends, which lost 6 bases and 11 bases, there was a span of 11 bases.

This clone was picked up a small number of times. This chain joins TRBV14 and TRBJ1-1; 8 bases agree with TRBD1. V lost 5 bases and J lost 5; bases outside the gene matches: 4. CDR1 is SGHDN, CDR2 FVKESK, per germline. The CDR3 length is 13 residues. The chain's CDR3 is CASSWDRRTEAFF. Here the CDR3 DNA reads TGTGCCAGCAGCTGGGACAGGAGGACTGAAGCTTTCTTT.

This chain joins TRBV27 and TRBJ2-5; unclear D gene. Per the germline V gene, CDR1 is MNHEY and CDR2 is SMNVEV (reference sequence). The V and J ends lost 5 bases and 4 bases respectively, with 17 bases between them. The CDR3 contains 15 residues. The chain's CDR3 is CASSPAANLRETQYF. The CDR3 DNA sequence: TGTGCCAGCAGTCCCGCCGCTAATCTCCGAGAGACCCAGTACTTC.